A selection of T cell receptor beta chains follows, all from one sample in a study of blood T cell repertoires in COVID-19. The assay was immunoSEQ multiplex PCR, and TCRdb's table has in-frame clones only and misses some. The data show 200,000 to 300,000 clones, with 84% seen just once and 4% to 4.5% held by the top ten. The specimen sequenced was peripheral blood. These receptors were obtained from a man in his 60s with acute or convalescent COVID-19. Each CDR3 is given with its conserved first and last residue. D genes are given only for firm matches. A row's size may be missing; if present it is once, few, many or a size class.

clone size,V gene,J gene,D gene,CDR3 protein,CDR3 DNA
-,TRBV12-5,TRBJ2-3,-,CASGYTPGVVVGTDTQYF,TGTGCTAGTGGTTATACCCCCGGGGTGGTGGTTGGCACAGATACGCAGTATTTT
-,TRBV28,TRBJ2-1,TRBD2,CASTRLAGFGHEQFF,TGTGCCAGCACCAGACTAGCGGGATTCGGCCATGAGCAGTTCTTC
-,TRBV7-3,TRBJ2-7,-,CASSYNPGSSYEQYF,TGTGCCAGCAGCTACAACCCCGGGTCTTCCTACGAGCAGTACTTC
-,TRBV11-2,TRBJ1-6,-,CASSSRRGRDNSPLHF,TGTGCCAGCAGCTCCCGGCGGGGGCGGGATAATTCACCCCTCCACTTT
-,TRBV5-4,TRBJ2-3,-,CASSSGLELRDTQYF,TGTGCCAGCAGCTCCGGACTCGAGTTACGAGATACGCAGTATTTT
-,TRBV5-8,TRBJ2-5,TRBD2,CASSLWGGYQETQYF,TGTGCCAGCAGCTTGTGGGGGGGGTACCAAGAGACCCAGTACTTC
-,TRBV27,TRBJ1-3,TRBD1,CASSAATGIGNTIYF,TGTGCCAGCAGTGCAGCGACAGGGATCGGAAACACCATATATTTT
-,TRBV6-2/TRBV6-3,TRBJ2-7,-,CASSHQGGQYF,TGTGCCAGCAGCCACCAGGGCGGGCAGTACTTC
-,TRBV28,TRBJ2-1,TRBD2,CASSSPYATSGRLHNEQFF,TGTGCCAGCAGTTCCCCTTACGCGACTAGCGGGAGGCTCCACAATGAGCAGTTCTTC
-,TRBV4-1,TRBJ1-5,-,CASSERGQNNQPQHF,TGCGCCAGCAGCGAAAGGGGCCAGAACAATCAGCCCCAGCATTTT
once,TRBV6-2/TRBV6-3,TRBJ2-2,TRBD2,CASSLYRTGGGTGELFF,TGTGCCAGCAGTTTATATAGGACGGGAGGCGGCACCGGGGAGCTGTTTTTT
-,TRBV10-3,TRBJ2-5,TRBD1,CAISQGVEQETQYF,TGTGCCATCTCACAGGGGGTGGAACAAGAGACCCAGTACTTC
-,TRBV10-3,TRBJ2-6,TRBD1,CAITGQGGANVLTF,TGTGCCATCACAGGACAGGGGGGGGCCAACGTCCTGACTTTC
-,TRBV25-1,TRBJ2-3,TRBD2,CASSGSTRGGRFKYF,TGTGCCAGCAGTGGGAGTACTCGGGGGGGCCGGTTTAAATATTTT
-,TRBV19,TRBJ1-1,TRBD1,CASNTGGEGNTEAFF,TGTGCCAGTAATACAGGGGGCGAGGGGAACACTGAAGCTTTCTTT
-,TRBV5-1,TRBJ1-2,TRBD1,CASSSQGAGGYTF,TGCGCCAGCAGCTCACAGGGGGCCGGGGGCTACACCTTC
-,TRBV3-1/TRBV3-2,TRBJ2-3,-,CATRFGDTQYF,TGTGCCACACGGTTCGGGGATACGCAGTATTTT
-,TRBV5-1,TRBJ2-7,-,CASSPGGVVISYEQYF,TGCGCCAGCAGCCCTGGCGGGGTCGTGATCTCCTACGAGCAGTACTTC
-,TRBV4-1,TRBJ2-5,-,CASSPLPGRQETQYF,TGCGCCAGCAGCCCCCTTCCAGGGCGCCAGGAGACCCAGTACTTC
-,TRBV5-1,TRBJ2-4,TRBD1,CASSEPRQGLVKNIQYF,TGCGCCAGCAGCGAGCCCAGACAGGGGCTTGTCAAAAACATTCAGTACTTC
-,TRBV9,TRBJ2-5,-,CASSVGGFQETQYF,TGTGCCAGCAGCGTAGGAGGATTTCAAGAGACCCAGTACTTC
-,TRBV6-2/TRBV6-3,TRBJ1-5,-,CASSYAGGTYSNQPQHF,TGTGCCAGCAGTTATGCCGGGGGGACCTATAGCAATCAGCCCCAGCATTTT
-,TRBV25-1,TRBJ2-1,TRBD1,CASSIRTGGRDREGTFF,TGTGCCAGCAGTATAAGGACAGGGGGCCGAGATCGGGAGGGGACGTTCTTC
-,TRBV12-5,TRBJ1-2,-,CASGQITGTYGYTF,TGTGCTAGTGGTCAGATAACGGGGACATATGGCTACACCTTC
-,TRBV4-2,TRBJ2-1,TRBD1,CASSTGTASYNEQFF,TGTGCCAGCAGTACCGGGACAGCGAGCTACAATGAGCAGTTCTTC
few,TRBV2,TRBJ1-2,-,CASREDRVGYTF,TGTGCCAGCAGAGAAGACAGAGTTGGCTACACCTTC
-,TRBV19,TRBJ2-2,-,CASSTQLAGPTGELFF,TGTGCCAGTAGTACTCAATTGGCGGGACCCACCGGGGAGCTGTTTTTT
-,TRBV18,TRBJ2-5,-,CASSPPTLRGETQYF,TGTGCCAGCTCACCACCGACGTTGAGGGGGGAGACCCAGTACTTC
-,TRBV7-9,TRBJ1-2,TRBD1,CASSLGTGGYGYTF,TGTGCCAGCAGCTTAGGCACAGGGGGCTATGGCTACACCTTC
-,TRBV29-1,TRBJ1-5,-,CSVIPDRTGTHSNQPQHF,TGCAGCGTGATCCCTGACAGGACTGGGACACATAGCAATCAGCCCCAGCATTTT
few,TRBV29-1,TRBJ2-7,TRBD2,CSVLGLASSYEQYF,TGCAGCGTTCTAGGACTAGCGAGCTCCTACGAGCAGTACTTC
once,TRBV18,TRBJ2-7,-,CASSPPIGPYEQYF,TGTGCCAGCTCACCACCGATTGGGCCCTACGAGCAGTACTTC
-,TRBV27,TRBJ2-3,-,CASSLRDTQYF,TGTGCCAGCAGTTTGCGAGATACGCAGTATTTT
-,TRBV11-2,TRBJ2-5,TRBD2,CASRYRTSGTATQYF,TGTGCCAGCAGATACAGGACTAGCGGGACAGCTACCCAGTACTTC
-,TRBV27,TRBJ1-1,TRBD1,CASSGGQGGTEAFF,TGTGCCAGCAGTGGGGGACAGGGGGGAACTGAAGCTTTCTTT
-,TRBV30,TRBJ1-2,TRBD1,CAWSTGGGYGYTF,TGTGCCTGGAGTACAGGGGGGGGATATGGCTACACCTTC
-,TRBV19,TRBJ2-3,-,CASSATGTDTQYF,TGTGCCAGTAGTGCTACAGGGACAGATACGCAGTATTTT
-,TRBV4-2,TRBJ2-1,TRBD2,CASSAYRGGDPYNEQFF,TGTGCCAGCAGCGCATACCGGGGGGGTGATCCATACAATGAGCAGTTCTTC
-,TRBV5-1,TRBJ2-3,TRBD2,CASSSGSGTRTDTQYF,TGCGCCAGCAGCTCCGGTAGCGGGACCCGCACAGATACGCAGTATTTT
-,TRBV12-3/TRBV12-4,TRBJ1-6,-,CASSPSSPLHF,TGTGCCAGCAGCCCTTCGTCACCCCTCCACTTT
-,TRBV15,TRBJ2-7,-,CATSRDGPLDEQYF,TGTGCCACCAGCAGAGATGGGCCCCTGGACGAGCAGTACTTC
-,TRBV5-1,TRBJ1-3,-,CASSGIPDSLSGNTIYF,TGCGCCAGCAGCGGGATCCCTGACAGCCTCTCTGGAAACACCATATATTTT
-,TRBV5-1,TRBJ2-3,TRBD2,CASSPGTSSDTQYF,TGCGCCAGCAGCCCCGGGACTAGCTCTGATACGCAGTATTTT
-,TRBV7-9,TRBJ2-3,-,CASDRFEVTDTQYF,TGTGCCAGCGACCGTTTTGAGGTCACAGATACGCAGTATTTT
-,TRBV7-2,TRBJ2-1,TRBD2,CASSFSSGSYNEQFF,TGTGCCAGCAGCTTCTCTAGCGGATCTTACAATGAGCAGTTCTTC